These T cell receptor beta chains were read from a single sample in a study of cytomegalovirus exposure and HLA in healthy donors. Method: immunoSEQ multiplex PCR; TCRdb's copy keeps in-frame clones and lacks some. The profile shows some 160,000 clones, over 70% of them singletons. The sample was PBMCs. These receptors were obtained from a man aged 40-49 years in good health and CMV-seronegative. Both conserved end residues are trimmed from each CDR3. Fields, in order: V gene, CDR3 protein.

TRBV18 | ASSPNRRGGDTEAF
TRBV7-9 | ASSHEENYEQY
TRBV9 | ASSVGQGGNGYT
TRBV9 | AVWRELCEQY
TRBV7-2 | ASSLFRGGSTAKNIQY
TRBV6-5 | ASSYYQGSEQY
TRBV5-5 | ASSWTGEAF
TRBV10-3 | AISESDRDTDTQY
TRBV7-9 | ASSLAGQGVNSPLH
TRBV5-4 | ASSLDRGYGYT
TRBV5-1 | ASSSEGVQY
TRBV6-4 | ASSDSTSGSNEQF
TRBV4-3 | ASSQDYGHETYEQY
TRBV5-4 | ASTLRQVGNEQF
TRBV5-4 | ASSAPGQGTAQPQH
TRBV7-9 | ASSEANTQY
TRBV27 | ASSPFGGQGLTRSYEQY
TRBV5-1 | ASSPLAGPYEQY
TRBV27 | ASRVLSSYEQY
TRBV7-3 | ASSLMRELRYNEQF
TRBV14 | ASSLRNEQF
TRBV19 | ASSPDGGRIHQANYGYT
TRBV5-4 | ASSSRRDSRKTGELF
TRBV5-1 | ASSPKEGPETQY
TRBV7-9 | ASSSTGQANSPLH
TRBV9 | ASSVATGPDYEQY
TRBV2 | ASSPQGPNQPQH
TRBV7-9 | ASSWTGDNQPQH
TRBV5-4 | ASSLTGGNTEAF
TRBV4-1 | ASSQDRGLRNTEAF
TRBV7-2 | ASSNGQLLGETQY
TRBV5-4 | ASSFWLAGGVETQY
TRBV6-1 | ASTVSYEQY
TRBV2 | ASSGDRYNQPQH
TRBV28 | ASITTGGSNQPQH
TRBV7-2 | ASSSTGTPGNTIY
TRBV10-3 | AIRPDQGRGNTIY
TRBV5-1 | ASSLDREQY
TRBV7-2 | ASGLTGGYT
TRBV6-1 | ASSVMAYGYT
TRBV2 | ASRDRTSNQPQH